A selection of T cell receptor beta chains follows, all from one sample in a study of T-cell memory formation after mild COVID-19. One entry per CDR3 protein results from TCRdb running MiXCR on the 5' RACE reads. Of approximately 400,000 distinct CDR3 sequences listed, 24% were seen once; the top ten hold roughly 8.7%. The sample consisted of PBMCs or a T cell subset sorted from them (not recorded which). The receptors stem from an adult woman who had mild COVID-19 (a few samples of this study predate the infection). Cell type and time point are not known. The CDR3 runs from the conserved cysteine through the conserved F or W. The D gene is left open where the match is weak. Clone size is not always given. Where it is, it says once, few, many or a class for expanded clones.

clone_size: few; j_call: TRBJ2-1; cdr3_length: 13; d_call: NA; v_call: TRBV7-7; cdr3_aa: CASSRGVLNEQFF; cdr3_nt: TGTGCTAGCAGCCGTGGGGTTTTGAATGAGCAGTTCTTC
clone_size: many; j_call: TRBJ2-7; cdr3_length: 16; d_call: TRBD2; v_call: TRBV20-1; cdr3_aa: CSARDPASGTSYEQYF; cdr3_nt: TGCAGTGCTAGAGATCCGGCTAGCGGGACCTCCTACGAGCAGTACTTC
clone_size: NA; j_call: TRBJ2-7; cdr3_length: 16; d_call: TRBD1; v_call: TRBV3-1; cdr3_aa: CASSQVPGAGGYEQYF; cdr3_nt: TGTGCCAGCAGCCAAGTTCCAGGGGCAGGGGGCTACGAGCAGTACTTC
clone_size: NA; j_call: TRBJ1-5; cdr3_length: 18; d_call: NA; v_call: TRBV28; cdr3_aa: CASSLGAAGVLGNQPQHF; cdr3_nt: TGTGCCAGCAGTTTGGGGGCGGCAGGGGTTCTCGGCAATCAGCCCCAGCATTTT
clone_size: NA; j_call: TRBJ2-1; cdr3_length: 14; d_call: NA; v_call: TRBV24-1; cdr3_aa: CATSVPGPDNEQFF; cdr3_nt: TGTGCCACCAGTGTACCGGGCCCTGACAATGAGCAGTTCTTC
clone_size: few; j_call: TRBJ2-1; cdr3_length: 16; d_call: TRBD2; v_call: TRBV12-3/TRBV12-4; cdr3_aa: CASSELVWGGYNEQFF; cdr3_nt: TGTGCCAGCAGTGAACTCGTTTGGGGGGGGTACAATGAGCAGTTCTTC
clone_size: NA; j_call: TRBJ2-3; cdr3_length: 15; d_call: NA; v_call: TRBV11-3; cdr3_aa: CASSLAPFRTDTQYF; cdr3_nt: TGTGCCAGCAGCTTAGCCCCTTTTCGGACAGATACGCAGTATTTT
clone_size: few; j_call: TRBJ2-3; cdr3_length: 13; d_call: NA; v_call: TRBV29-1; cdr3_aa: CSVEDPLTDTQYF; cdr3_nt: TGCAGCGTTGAAGATCCTCTTACAGATACGCAGTATTTT
clone_size: NA; j_call: TRBJ2-1; cdr3_length: 16; d_call: NA; v_call: TRBV4-1; cdr3_aa: CASSQGQAPGYNEQFF; cdr3_nt: TGCGCCAGCAGCCAAGGACAGGCCCCAGGGTACAATGAGCAGTTCTTC
clone_size: few; j_call: TRBJ2-7; cdr3_length: 17; d_call: TRBD1; v_call: TRBV4-2; cdr3_aa: CASSQKIRTGARNEQYF; cdr3_nt: TGTGCCAGCAGCCAAAAGATCAGGACAGGGGCTCGGAACGAGCAGTACTTC
clone_size: NA; j_call: TRBJ1-1; cdr3_length: 12; d_call: NA; v_call: TRBV20-1; cdr3_aa: CSALNPNTEAFF; cdr3_nt: TGCAGTGCTCTGAATCCGAACACTGAAGCTTTCTTT
clone_size: once; j_call: TRBJ1-1; cdr3_length: 15; d_call: TRBD1; v_call: TRBV19; cdr3_aa: CASSPGTGSGTEAFF; cdr3_nt: TGTGCCAGTAGTCCAGGGACAGGGAGTGGCACTGAAGCTTTCTTT
clone_size: NA; j_call: TRBJ1-5; cdr3_length: 15; d_call: TRBD1; v_call: TRBV6-1; cdr3_aa: CASSDGDSLSRPQHF; cdr3_nt: TGTGCCAGCAGTGACGGGGACAGCCTATCTCGGCCCCAGCATTTT
clone_size: few; j_call: TRBJ2-1; cdr3_length: 14; d_call: TRBD2; v_call: TRBV5-1; cdr3_aa: CASSWSGTYNEQFF; cdr3_nt: TGCGCCAGCAGCTGGAGCGGGACCTACAATGAGCAGTTCTTC
clone_size: NA; j_call: TRBJ1-2; cdr3_length: 17; d_call: TRBD1; v_call: TRBV5-8; cdr3_aa: CASSLVPGQGTNYGYTF; cdr3_nt: TGTGCCAGCAGCTTGGTACCGGGACAGGGGACTAACTATGGCTACACCTTC
clone_size: NA; j_call: TRBJ1-6; cdr3_length: 14; d_call: TRBD1; v_call: TRBV6-6; cdr3_aa: CASSSGQGLSPLHF; cdr3_nt: TGTGCCAGCAGTTCCGGACAGGGGCTTTCACCCCTCCACTTT
clone_size: few; j_call: TRBJ2-2; cdr3_length: 15; d_call: NA; v_call: TRBV29-1; cdr3_aa: CSVAGTYANTGELFF; cdr3_nt: TGCAGCGTTGCTGGGACATATGCGAACACCGGGGAGCTGTTTTTT
clone_size: few; j_call: TRBJ2-6; cdr3_length: 14; d_call: NA; v_call: TRBV7-9; cdr3_aa: CASSSRAGANVLTF; cdr3_nt: TGTGCCAGCAGCTCTCGAGCTGGGGCCAACGTCCTGACTTTC
clone_size: NA; j_call: TRBJ1-2; cdr3_length: 15; d_call: NA; v_call: TRBV6-2/TRBV6-3; cdr3_aa: CASTSTGPTNYGYTF; cdr3_nt: TGTGCCAGCACTTCGACAGGACCAACTAACTATGGCTACACCTTC
clone_size: NA; j_call: TRBJ1-2; cdr3_length: 16; d_call: NA; v_call: TRBV7-9; cdr3_aa: CASCTVNRCEDYGYTF; cdr3_nt: TGTGCCAGCTGTACGGTAAATCGGTGTGAAGACTATGGCTACACCTTC
clone_size: few; j_call: TRBJ2-5; cdr3_length: 15; d_call: TRBD2; v_call: TRBV5-1; cdr3_aa: CADLRSGGYQETQYF; cdr3_nt: TGCGCCGACCTGAGGAGCGGGGGGTACCAAGAGACCCAGTACTTC
clone_size: NA; j_call: TRBJ2-7; cdr3_length: 14; d_call: NA; v_call: TRBV3-1; cdr3_aa: CASSQVASSYEQYF; cdr3_nt: TGTGCCAGCAGCCAAGTGGCTAGCTCCTACGAGCAGTACTTC
clone_size: few; j_call: TRBJ2-2; cdr3_length: 15; d_call: NA; v_call: TRBV7-2; cdr3_aa: CASSTGGANTGELFF; cdr3_nt: TGTGCCAGCTCCACAGGAGGGGCGAACACCGGGGAGCTGTTTTTT
clone_size: few; j_call: TRBJ2-3; cdr3_length: 15; d_call: NA; v_call: TRBV5-1; cdr3_aa: CASRVVGPRTDTQYF; cdr3_nt: TGCGCCAGCAGAGTCGTGGGACCTAGGACAGATACGCAGTATTTT
clone_size: few; j_call: TRBJ2-1; cdr3_length: 15; d_call: TRBD2; v_call: TRBV7-2; cdr3_aa: CASSLVGGGYNEQFF; cdr3_nt: TGTGCCAGCAGCTTAGTCGGGGGAGGGTACAATGAGCAGTTCTTC
clone_size: few; j_call: TRBJ1-1; cdr3_length: 16; d_call: TRBD1; v_call: TRBV4-1; cdr3_aa: CASSPGQGLLGTEAFF; cdr3_nt: TGCGCCAGCAGCCCCGGACAGGGATTATTGGGCACTGAAGCTTTCTTT
clone_size: few; j_call: TRBJ2-1; cdr3_length: 13; d_call: NA; v_call: TRBV7-6; cdr3_aa: CASSSGSNNEQFF; cdr3_nt: TGTGCCAGCAGCTCCGGGAGTAACAATGAGCAGTTCTTC
clone_size: NA; j_call: TRBJ1-2; cdr3_length: 12; d_call: NA; v_call: TRBV20-1; cdr3_aa: CSGGNRNYGYTF; cdr3_nt: TGCAGTGGTGGGAATCGAAACTATGGCTACACCTTC
clone_size: few; j_call: TRBJ1-5; cdr3_length: 14; d_call: NA; v_call: TRBV19; cdr3_aa: CASSIGPGGKPQHF; cdr3_nt: TGTGCCAGTAGTATAGGCCCGGGAGGTAAACCCCAGCATTTT
clone_size: few; j_call: TRBJ2-3; cdr3_length: 18; d_call: TRBD2; v_call: TRBV7-2; cdr3_aa: CASGIPLSSGVSTDTQYF; cdr3_nt: TGTGCCAGCGGCATCCCCCTCTCTAGCGGGGTTAGCACAGATACGCAGTATTTT
clone_size: few; j_call: TRBJ2-3; cdr3_length: 16; d_call: NA; v_call: TRBV7-8; cdr3_aa: CASSLGWGASPDTQYF; cdr3_nt: TGTGCCAGCAGCTTAGGTTGGGGGGCAAGCCCAGATACGCAGTATTTT
clone_size: few; j_call: TRBJ1-3; cdr3_length: 15; d_call: TRBD1; v_call: TRBV7-9; cdr3_aa: CASSSGTGPGNTIYF; cdr3_nt: TGTGCCAGCAGCTCCGGGACAGGGCCTGGAAACACCATATATTTT
clone_size: few; j_call: TRBJ2-3; cdr3_length: 15; d_call: TRBD2; v_call: TRBV20-1; cdr3_aa: CSASPLSGGPDTQYF; cdr3_nt: TGCAGTGCTAGCCCCCTTAGCGGGGGGCCGGATACGCAGTATTTT
clone_size: NA; j_call: TRBJ1-1; cdr3_length: 12; d_call: NA; v_call: TRBV29-1; cdr3_aa: CSAVGQHTEAFF; cdr3_nt: TGCAGCGCCGTAGGCCAGCACACTGAAGCTTTCTTT
clone_size: few; j_call: TRBJ1-2; cdr3_length: 13; d_call: NA; v_call: TRBV12-5; cdr3_aa: CASGPGTYYGYTF; cdr3_nt: TGTGCTAGTGGTCCGGGGACCTACTATGGCTACACCTTC
clone_size: NA; j_call: TRBJ1-4; cdr3_length: 16; d_call: NA; v_call: TRBV6-1; cdr3_aa: CASRDNLLRTNEKLFF; cdr3_nt: TGTGCCAGCAGAGACAACCTATTGAGGACTAATGAAAAACTGTTTTTT
clone_size: few; j_call: TRBJ2-3; cdr3_length: 14; d_call: NA; v_call: TRBV7-6; cdr3_aa: CASSLPAWADTQYF; cdr3_nt: TGTGCCAGCAGCCTCCCGGCCTGGGCAGATACGCAGTATTTT
clone_size: NA; j_call: TRBJ1-6; cdr3_length: 19; d_call: NA; v_call: TRBV7-2; cdr3_aa: CASSLVSGFGVDPNSPLHF; cdr3_nt: TGTGCCAGCAGCTTAGTATCGGGCTTTGGGGTTGACCCCAATTCACCCCTCCACTTT
clone_size: NA; j_call: TRBJ2-3; cdr3_length: 15; d_call: TRBD1; v_call: TRBV7-9; cdr3_aa: CASTTGDVSTDTQYF; cdr3_nt: TGTGCCAGCACCACAGGGGATGTGAGCACAGATACGCAGTATTTT
clone_size: NA; j_call: TRBJ2-7; cdr3_length: 16; d_call: TRBD1; v_call: TRBV7-9; cdr3_aa: CASSLTGQGVNYEQYF; cdr3_nt: TGTGCCAGCAGCTTAACAGGGCAGGGGGTTAACTACGAGCAGTACTTC
clone_size: few; j_call: TRBJ1-6; cdr3_length: 13; d_call: NA; v_call: TRBV3-1; cdr3_aa: CASSQSWNSPLHF; cdr3_nt: TGTGCCAGCAGCCAATCATGGAATTCACCCCTCCACTTT
clone_size: few; j_call: TRBJ2-3; cdr3_length: 16; d_call: TRBD2; v_call: TRBV6-2/TRBV6-3; cdr3_aa: CASSTPRGRGSDTQYF; cdr3_nt: TGTGCCAGCAGTACCCCCCGCGGGAGAGGGTCAGATACGCAGTATTTT
clone_size: few; j_call: TRBJ2-2; cdr3_length: 12; d_call: NA; v_call: TRBV6-2/TRBV6-3; cdr3_aa: CASGIPTGELFF; cdr3_nt: TGTGCCAGCGGGATTCCAACCGGGGAGCTGTTTTTT
clone_size: NA; j_call: TRBJ2-1; cdr3_length: 14; d_call: NA; v_call: TRBV6-1; cdr3_aa: CASSGGSELGQQFF; cdr3_nt: TGTGCCAGCAGTGGCGGTTCTGAGCTTGGGCAGCAGTTCTTC
clone_size: NA; j_call: TRBJ2-5; cdr3_length: 11; d_call: NA; v_call: TRBV24-1; cdr3_aa: CATSRAQTQYF; cdr3_nt: TGTGCCACCAGTAGGGCGCAGACCCAGTACTTC
clone_size: NA; j_call: TRBJ1-3; cdr3_length: 13; d_call: NA; v_call: TRBV7-9; cdr3_aa: CASSSPSGNTIYF; cdr3_nt: TGTGCCAGCAGTTCACCCTCTGGAAACACCATATATTTT
clone_size: few; j_call: TRBJ2-1; cdr3_length: 12; d_call: NA; v_call: TRBV7-2; cdr3_aa: CASSLNSNEQFF; cdr3_nt: TGTGCCAGCAGCTTGAATAGCAATGAGCAGTTCTTC
clone_size: few; j_call: TRBJ2-7; cdr3_length: 15; d_call: TRBD2; v_call: TRBV30; cdr3_aa: CAWSPLAGVSYEQYF; cdr3_nt: TGTGCCTGGAGTCCTCTAGCGGGAGTAAGCTACGAGCAGTACTTC